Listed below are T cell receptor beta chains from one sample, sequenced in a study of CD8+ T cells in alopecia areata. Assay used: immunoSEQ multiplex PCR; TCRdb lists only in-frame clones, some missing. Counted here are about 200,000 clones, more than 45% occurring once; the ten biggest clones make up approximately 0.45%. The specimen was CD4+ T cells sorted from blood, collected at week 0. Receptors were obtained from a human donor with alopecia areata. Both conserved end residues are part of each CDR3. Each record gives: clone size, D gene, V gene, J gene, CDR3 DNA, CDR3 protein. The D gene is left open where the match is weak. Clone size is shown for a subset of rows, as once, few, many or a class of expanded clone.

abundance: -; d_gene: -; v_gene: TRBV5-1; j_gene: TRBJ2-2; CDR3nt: TGCGCCAGCAGCTTCTTCCCGACCGGGGAGCTGTTTTTT; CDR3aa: CASSFFPTGELFF
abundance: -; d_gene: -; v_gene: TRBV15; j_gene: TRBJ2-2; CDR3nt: TGTGCCACCTCACCGGGGGGCCTCGCGAACACCGGGGAGCTGTTTTTT; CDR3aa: CATSPGGLANTGELFF
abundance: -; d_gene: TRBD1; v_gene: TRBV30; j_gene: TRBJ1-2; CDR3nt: TGTGCCTGGAGTACGGGACAGGGAGCCGGCTACACCTTC; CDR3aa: CAWSTGQGAGYTF
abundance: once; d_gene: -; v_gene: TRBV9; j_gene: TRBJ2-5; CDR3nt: TGTGCCAGCAGCAAACGGCAGGGGAACTTCCAAGAGACCCAGTACTTC; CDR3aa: CASSKRQGNFQETQYF
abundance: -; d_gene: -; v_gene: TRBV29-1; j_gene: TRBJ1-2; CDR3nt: TGCAGCGTTGCCCACTTTTTACAGGGTACTAACTATGGCTACACCTTC; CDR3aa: CSVAHFLQGTNYGYTF
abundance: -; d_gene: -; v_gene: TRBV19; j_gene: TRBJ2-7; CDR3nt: TGTGCCAGTAGTATCACGTGGCAGGACGAGCAGTACTTC; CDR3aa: CASSITWQDEQYF
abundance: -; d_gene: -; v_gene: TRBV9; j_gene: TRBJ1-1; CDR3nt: TGTGCCAGCAGCGTAGTTCCGGACTTGAACACTGAAGCTTTCTTT; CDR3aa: CASSVVPDLNTEAFF
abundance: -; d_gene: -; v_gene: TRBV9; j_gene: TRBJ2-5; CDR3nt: TGTGCCAGCAGCGCGCGCCGGGACTCCCTGGGCGAGACCCAGTACTTC; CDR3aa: CASSARRDSLGETQYF
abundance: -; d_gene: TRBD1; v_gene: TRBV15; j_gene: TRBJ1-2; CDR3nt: TGTGCCACCAGCAGAGATAAAGGGGGCGATGGCTACACCTTC; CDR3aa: CATSRDKGGDGYTF
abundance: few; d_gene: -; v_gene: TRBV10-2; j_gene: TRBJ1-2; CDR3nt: TGCGCCAGCAGTGAGTCGTTTTCCCTAGTCGGATCTAACTATGGCTACACCTTC; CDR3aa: CASSESFSLVGSNYGYTF
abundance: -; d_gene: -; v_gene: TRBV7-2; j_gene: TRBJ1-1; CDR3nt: TGTGCCAGCAGCTCCGGGGGGGGCGTTGGCACTGAAGCTTTCTTT; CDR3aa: CASSSGGGVGTEAFF
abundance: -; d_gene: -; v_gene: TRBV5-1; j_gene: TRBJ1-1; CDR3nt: TGCGCCAGCAGCTTGCCGGGTGGGGCGAACACTGAAGCTTTCTTT; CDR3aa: CASSLPGGANTEAFF
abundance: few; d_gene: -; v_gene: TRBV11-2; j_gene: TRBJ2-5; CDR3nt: TGTGCCAGCAGCTTATCGGGGATGCAAGAGACCCAGTACTTC; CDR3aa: CASSLSGMQETQYF
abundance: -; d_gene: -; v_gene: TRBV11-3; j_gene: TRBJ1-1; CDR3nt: TGTGCCAGCAGCTTAGAATCGGGGAACACTGAAGCTTTCTTT; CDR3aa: CASSLESGNTEAFF
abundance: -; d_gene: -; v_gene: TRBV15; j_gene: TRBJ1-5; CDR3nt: TGTGCCACCAGCAGAGATGCACAGTTATATAGCAATCAGCCCCAGCATTTT; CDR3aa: CATSRDAQLYSNQPQHF
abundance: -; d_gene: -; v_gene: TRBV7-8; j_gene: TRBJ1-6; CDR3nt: TGTGCCAGCAGCACGGGCAGGAGTTCACCCCTCCACTTT; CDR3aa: CASSTGRSSPLHF
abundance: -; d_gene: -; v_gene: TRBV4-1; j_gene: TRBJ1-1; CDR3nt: TGCGCCAGCAGCTCTCGAGAGAACACTGAAGCTTTCTTT; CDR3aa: CASSSRENTEAFF
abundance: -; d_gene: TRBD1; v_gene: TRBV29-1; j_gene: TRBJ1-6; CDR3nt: TGCAGCGCTTCTTTAGAGGGGGCTAATTCACCCCTCCACTTT; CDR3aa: CSASLEGANSPLHF
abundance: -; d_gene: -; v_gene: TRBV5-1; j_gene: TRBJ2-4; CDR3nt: TGCGCCAGCAGCTTGAACGGGGTTCAGTACTTC; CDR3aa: CASSLNGVQYF
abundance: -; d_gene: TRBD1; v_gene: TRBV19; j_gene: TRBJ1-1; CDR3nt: TGTGCCAGTAGTCCCTGGGACAGGGACACTGAAGCTTTCTTT; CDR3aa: CASSPWDRDTEAFF
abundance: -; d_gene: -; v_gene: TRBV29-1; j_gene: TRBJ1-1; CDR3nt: TGCAGCGTTCAGGGGTCGCGCACTGAAGCTTTCTTT; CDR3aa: CSVQGSRTEAFF
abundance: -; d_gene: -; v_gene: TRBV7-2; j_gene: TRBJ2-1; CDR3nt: TGTGCCAGCAGCTTAGAGGCTAGGATACAAAAGCAGTTCTTC; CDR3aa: CASSLEARIQKQFF
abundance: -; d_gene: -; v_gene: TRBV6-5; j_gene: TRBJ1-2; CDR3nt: TGTGCCAGCAGTTATGTGAGGGACCGTGGCTACACCTTC; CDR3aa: CASSYVRDRGYTF
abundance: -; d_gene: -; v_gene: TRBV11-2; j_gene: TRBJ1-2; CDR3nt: TGTGCCAGCAGCTCGCCGTGGGGGGGACCTGGCTACACCTTC; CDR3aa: CASSSPWGGPGYTF
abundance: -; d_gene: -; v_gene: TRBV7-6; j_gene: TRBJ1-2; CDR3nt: TGTGCCAGCAGCTCCGGGACTCCGGGCTATGGCTACACCTTC; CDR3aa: CASSSGTPGYGYTF
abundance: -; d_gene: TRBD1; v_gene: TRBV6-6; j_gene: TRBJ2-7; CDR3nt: TGTGCCAGCAGTTACCGGGACAGGGAAGGCGAGCAGTACTTC; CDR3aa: CASSYRDREGEQYF
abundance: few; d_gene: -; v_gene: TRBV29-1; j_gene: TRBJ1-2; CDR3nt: TGCAGCGTTGAAACGTCCAGGGTCGGTTATGGCTACACCTTC; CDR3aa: CSVETSRVGYGYTF
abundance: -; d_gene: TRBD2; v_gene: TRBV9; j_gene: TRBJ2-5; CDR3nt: TGTGCCAGCAGCGTGGGGACTAGCGGGGGGCAAGAGACCCAGTACTTC; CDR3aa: CASSVGTSGGQETQYF
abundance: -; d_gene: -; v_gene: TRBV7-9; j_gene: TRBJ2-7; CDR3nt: TGTGCCAGCAGCTTAGCTGGGCGGGTTCTGTACTTC; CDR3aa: CASSLAGRVLYF
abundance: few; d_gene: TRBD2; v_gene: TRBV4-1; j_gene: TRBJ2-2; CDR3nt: TGCGCCAGCAGCCAAGATGATTTGAGACTAGCGAAGGCCGGGGAGCTGTTTTTT; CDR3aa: CASSQDDLRLAKAGELFF
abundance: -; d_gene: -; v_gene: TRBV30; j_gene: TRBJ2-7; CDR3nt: TGTGCCTGGAGCTCAGGGTCCTACGAGCAGTACTTC; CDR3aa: CAWSSGSYEQYF
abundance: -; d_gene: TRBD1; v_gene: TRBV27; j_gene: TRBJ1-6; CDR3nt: TGTGCCAGCAGCACACAGGGGACTAATTCACCCCTCCACTTT; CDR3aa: CASSTQGTNSPLHF
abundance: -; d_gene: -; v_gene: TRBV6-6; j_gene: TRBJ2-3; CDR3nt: TGTGCCAGCAGTTCAGGTTCTAGCACAGATACGCAGTATTTT; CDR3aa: CASSSGSSTDTQYF
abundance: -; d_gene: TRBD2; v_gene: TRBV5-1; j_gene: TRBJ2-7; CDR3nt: TGCGCCAGCAGCCGCGGGACTAGCGGATTCTACGAGCAGTACTTC; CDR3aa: CASSRGTSGFYEQYF
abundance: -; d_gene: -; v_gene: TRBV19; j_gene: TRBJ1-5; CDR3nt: TGTGCCAGTAGTAAGACGGGGCAACATCAGCCCCAGCATTTT; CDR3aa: CASSKTGQHQPQHF
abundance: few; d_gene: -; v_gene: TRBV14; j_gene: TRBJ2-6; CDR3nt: TGTGCCAGCAGCCGATTAGCGGTATCTGGGGCCAACGTCCTGACTTTC; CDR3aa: CASSRLAVSGANVLTF
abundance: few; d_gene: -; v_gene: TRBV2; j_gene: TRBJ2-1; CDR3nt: TGTGCCAGCAGTGGAGGACAGAGCTCCTACAATGAGCAGTTCTTC; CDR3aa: CASSGGQSSYNEQFF
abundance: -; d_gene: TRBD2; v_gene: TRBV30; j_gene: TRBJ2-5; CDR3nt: TGTGCCTGGGTGCCCGACCCGAGACTAGCGGGATGGAAGGAGACCCAGTACTTC; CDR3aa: CAWVPDPRLAGWKETQYF
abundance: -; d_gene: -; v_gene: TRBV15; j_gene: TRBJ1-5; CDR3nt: TGTGCCACCAGTCATGACAGGTATAGCAATCAGCCCCAGCATTTT; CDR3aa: CATSHDRYSNQPQHF
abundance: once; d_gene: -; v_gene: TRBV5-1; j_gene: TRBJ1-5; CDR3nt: TGCGCCAGCAGCTACGGGGGCAGGAATCAGCCCCAGCATTTT; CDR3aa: CASSYGGRNQPQHF
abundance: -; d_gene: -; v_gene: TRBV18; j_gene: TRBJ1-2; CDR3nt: TGTGCCAGCTCACCCTGGACAGAGTATGGCTACACCTTC; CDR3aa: CASSPWTEYGYTF
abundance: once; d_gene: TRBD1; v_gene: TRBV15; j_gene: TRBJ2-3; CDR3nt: TGTGCCACCAGCAGAAGGGACAGGGAAGATACGCAGTATTTT; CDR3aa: CATSRRDREDTQYF
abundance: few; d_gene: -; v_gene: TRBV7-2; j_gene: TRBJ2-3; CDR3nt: TGTGCCAGCAGCAGCCGGCCCTTACAGAGGGGAGATACGCAGTATTTT; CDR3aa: CASSSRPLQRGDTQYF
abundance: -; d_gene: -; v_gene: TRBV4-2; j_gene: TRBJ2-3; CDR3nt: TGTGCCAGCAGCCCATCAGTAGGGACGTTCAGCACAGATACGCAGTATTTT; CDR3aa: CASSPSVGTFSTDTQYF
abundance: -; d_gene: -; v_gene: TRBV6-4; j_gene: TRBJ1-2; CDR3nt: TGTGCCAGCAGCCCCCAGGGGAATTGGTATGGCTACACCTTC; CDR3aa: CASSPQGNWYGYTF
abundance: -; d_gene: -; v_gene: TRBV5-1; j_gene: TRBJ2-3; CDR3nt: TGCGCCAGCAGCCCGGGACTGGATACGCAGTATTTT; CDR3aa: CASSPGLDTQYF
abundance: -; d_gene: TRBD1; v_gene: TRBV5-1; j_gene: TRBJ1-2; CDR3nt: TGCGCCAGCACTAGACAGGGCGTCGCCGGCTACACCTTC; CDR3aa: CASTRQGVAGYTF
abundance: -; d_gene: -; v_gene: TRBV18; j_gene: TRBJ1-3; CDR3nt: TGTGCCAGCTCACCACAAGGATCTGGAAACACCATATATTTT; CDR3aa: CASSPQGSGNTIYF
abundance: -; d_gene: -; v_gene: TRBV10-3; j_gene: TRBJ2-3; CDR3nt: TGTGCCATCAGGGACGGATACACAGATACGCAGTATTTT; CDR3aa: CAIRDGYTDTQYF
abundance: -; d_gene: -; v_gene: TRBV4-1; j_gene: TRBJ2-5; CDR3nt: TGCGCCAGCAGCCATCCGGGACGAAACTCGAAAGAGACCCAGTACTTC; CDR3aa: CASSHPGRNSKETQYF
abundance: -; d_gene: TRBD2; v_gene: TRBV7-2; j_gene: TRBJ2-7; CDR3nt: TGTGCCAGCAGCTTAAGGGCGGGGGGGCCCCACGAGCAGTACTTC; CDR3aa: CASSLRAGGPHEQYF
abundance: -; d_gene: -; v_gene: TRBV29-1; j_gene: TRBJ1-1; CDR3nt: TGCAGCGTCGACCCCGGACGACACGTCACTGAAGCTTTCTTT; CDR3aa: CSVDPGRHVTEAFF
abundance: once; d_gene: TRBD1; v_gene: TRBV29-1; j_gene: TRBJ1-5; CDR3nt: TGCAGCGCCGTCGGGACAGGCAATCAGCCCCAGCATTTT; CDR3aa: CSAVGTGNQPQHF
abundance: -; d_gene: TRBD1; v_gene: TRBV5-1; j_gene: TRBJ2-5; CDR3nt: TGCGCCAGCAGATCTGCGACAGGGGGACTGGAGACCCAGTACTTC; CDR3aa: CASRSATGGLETQYF
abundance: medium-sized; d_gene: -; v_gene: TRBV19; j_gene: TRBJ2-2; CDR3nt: TGTGCCAGTAGTATTTGGTCGACCTCCCTTACCGGGGAGCTGTTTTTT; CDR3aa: CASSIWSTSLTGELFF
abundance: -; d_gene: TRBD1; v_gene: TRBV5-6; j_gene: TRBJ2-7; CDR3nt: TGTGCCAGCAGCTTGCTGGGACAGGACTACGAGCAGTACTTC; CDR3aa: CASSLLGQDYEQYF
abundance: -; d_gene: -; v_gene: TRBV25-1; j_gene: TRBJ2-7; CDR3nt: TGTGCCAGTCAAGCTGGGGGATCGTCCTACGAGCAGTACTTC; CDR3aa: CASQAGGSSYEQYF
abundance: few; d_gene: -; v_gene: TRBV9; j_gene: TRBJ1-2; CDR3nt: TGTGCCAGCAGCGTATCCGGGGCGGGTGGCTATGGCTACACCTTC; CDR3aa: CASSVSGAGGYGYTF
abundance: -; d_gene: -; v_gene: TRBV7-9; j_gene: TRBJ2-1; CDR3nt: TGTGCCAGCAGCGATCCGATAACAGATGCCAACAATGAGCAGTTCTTC; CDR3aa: CASSDPITDANNEQFF
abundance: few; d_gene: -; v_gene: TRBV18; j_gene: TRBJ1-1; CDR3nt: TGTGCCAGCTCAGATCCTCGGGTTACTGAAGCTTTCTTT; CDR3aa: CASSDPRVTEAFF